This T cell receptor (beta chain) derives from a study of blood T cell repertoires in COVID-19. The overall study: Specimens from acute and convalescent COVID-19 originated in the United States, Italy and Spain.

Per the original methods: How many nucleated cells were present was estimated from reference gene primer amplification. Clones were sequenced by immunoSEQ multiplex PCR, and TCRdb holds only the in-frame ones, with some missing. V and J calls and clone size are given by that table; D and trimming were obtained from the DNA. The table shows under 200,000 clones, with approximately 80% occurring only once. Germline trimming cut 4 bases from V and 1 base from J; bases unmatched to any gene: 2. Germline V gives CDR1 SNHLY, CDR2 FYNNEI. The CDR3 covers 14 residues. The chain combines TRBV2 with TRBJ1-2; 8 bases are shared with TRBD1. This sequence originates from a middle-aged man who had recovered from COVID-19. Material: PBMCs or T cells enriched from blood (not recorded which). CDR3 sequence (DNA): TGTGCCAGCAGTGGGACAGGGAGTAACTATGGCTACACCTTC. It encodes CASSGTGSNYGYTF.